Each of the 10 T cell receptor beta chains below was sequenced from the same sample in a study of cytomegalovirus exposure and HLA in healthy donors. In the PCR, 60 Vbeta and 13 Jbeta primers were used. Assay: immunoSEQ multiplex PCR; the TCRdb copy retains only in-frame clones and omits some. The repertoire holds some 170,000 clones, with 83% as singletons. Sequences were obtained from PBMCs. The receptors were sampled from a man aged 45-65 years in good health and CMV-seropositive.

V gene TRBV5-1 combines with J gene TRBJ2-1; 7 nucleotides agree with TRBD1. Germline lookup yields CDR1 SGHRS and CDR2 YFSETQ. The CDR3 runs 15 residues. Losses at the gene ends were 4 bases for V and 0 bases for J; bases not matched to a gene: 4. CDR3 in DNA: TGCGCCAGCAGCGACCGGGACAGCTCCTACAATGAGCAGTTCTTC. Translating gives CASSDRDSSYNEQFF. Full variable domain (remainder filled in from reference TRBV5-1 and TRBJ2-1): KAGVTQTPRYLIKTRGQQVTLSCSPISGHRSVSWYQQTPGQGLQFLFEYFSETQRNKGNFPGRFSGRQFSNSRSEMNVSTLELGDSALYLCASSDRDSSYNEQFFGPGTRLTVL.

V and J are TRBV19 and TRBJ2-1; D perhaps matches TRBD1 (6 bases). The CDR3 spans 15 residues. Germline CDR1 and CDR2: LNHDA and SQIVND (reference sequence). Between the trimmed V and J ends, which lost 3 bases and 1 base, there was a span of 10 bases. The CDR3 loop reads CASSMSRGSYNEQFF. The CDR3 DNA reads as TGTGCCAGTAGTATGTCAAGGGGGTCCTACAATGAGCAGTTCTTC.

To note about this clone: One end of the junction varies from germline; a read error may be responsible. The rearrangement joins TRBV4-2 to TRBJ2-3; tentatively, D is TRBD2 (5 bases). The length of the CDR3 is 14 residues. Germline V gives CDR1 LGHNA, CDR2 YNFKEQ. The CDR3 DNA sequence: TGTGCCATCGGGGATCTTCACGCCAAGACAAATTCCACGTTT. Its protein product is CAIGDLHAKTNSTF.

The gene calls are TRBV9 and TRBJ2-1, with D maybe TRBD2 (7 bases). The CDR3 runs 15 residues. Germline V gene sequence: CDR1 SGDLS, CDR2 YYNGEE. The V end lost 0 bases, the J end lost 9 bases, and 16 bases lay between the germline ends. The CDR3 region has the DNA TGTGCCAGCAGCGTAGCGACAGGAGGGGGGGGTGAGCAGTTCTTC. This gives the protein CASSVATGGGGEQFF.

The gene calls are TRBV30 and TRBJ2-2, with TRBD2 as a possible D gene (5 bases). This CDR3 spans 13 amino acids. Trimming took off 8 bases at V and 0 bases at J, with 10 bases between the two ends. The germline gives CDR1 GTSNPN, CDR2 SVGIG (reference sequence). The CDR3 sequence is CAGAGANTGELFF. CDR3 bases: TGTGCCGGTGCGGGCGCGAACACCGGGGAGCTGTTTTTT.

Of note for this clone: Mismatch with germline at one junction end may stem from a read error. V and J are TRBV14 and TRBJ1-2; D uncertain. The CDR3 contains 15 residues. The germline V gene encodes CDR1 SGHDN and CDR2 FVKESK. The CDR3 sequence is CASSQDGSGIYGYTF. CDR3 DNA sequence: TGTGCCAGCAGTCAAGATGGGTCAGGCATCTATGGCTACACCTTC.

This chain uses TRBV7-6 with TRBJ2-1, with D maybe TRBD2 (5 bases). Trimming removed 2 bases at V and 2 bases at J, with 13 bases between. This CDR3 comprises 16 residues. Germline values: CDR1 SGHVS, CDR2 FNYEAQ. The CDR3 DNA follows: TGTGCCAGCAGCTTATTGTTAGCGAATACCTACAATGAGCAGTTCTTC. Its protein product is CASSLLLANTYNEQFF.

The rearrangement uses TRBV9 and TRBJ1-2, with 7 bases fitting TRBD1. CDR1 and CDR2 from the germline V gene are SGDLS and YYNGEE. V was clipped by 4 bases and J by 4 bases; unmatched bases: 10. CDR3 length: 15 amino acids. The CDR3 nucleotides read TGTGCCAGCAGCCCGGGACAGTTCATCGGCTATGGCTACACCTTC. Translating gives CASSPGQFIGYGYTF.

Only one count was recorded for this clone. The chain joins TRBV11-2 to TRBJ2-1; D gene uncertain. The CDR3 sequence is 13 residues long. Germline V gene lookup returns CDR1 SGHAT and CDR2 FQNNGV. Trimming left V 1 base short and J 4 bases short, with 5 bases between. For the CDR3, the DNA is TGTGCCAGCAGCTTAGTCCAATACAATGAGCAGTTCTTC. This translates into CASSLVQYNEQFF.

The genes are TRBV21-1 and TRBJ2-3; TRBD2 was called by the table and not checked on the DNA. TRBV21-1 is designated a pseudogene. The CDR3 consists of 16 residues. The CDR3 sequence is CASSKYPSGATDTQYF. The DNA for the CDR3 is TGTGCCAGCAGCAAATACCCTAGCGGGGCAACAGATACGCAGTATTTT.